This entry features one T cell receptor (beta chain) sequence. Per germline, CDR1 LNHDA and CDR2 SQIVND (reference sequence). The CDR3 spans 13 residues. V lost 6 bases, J lost 5 bases, and 13 bases lay in between. The sample comes from a study of blood T cell repertoires in COVID-19. Study context: T cells, B-cell-depleted T cells, or PBMCs supplied cDNA or gDNA.

As originally analysed: Amplification of reference gene primers provided the estimated nucleated cell counts. The protocol was immunoSEQ multiplex PCR, while the TCRdb copy is restricted to in-frame clones and leaves out a portion. The V and J calls and the clone size are those of that table, but D and trimming were determined from the DNA. The sample lists about 100,000 clones; about 85% were seen once. The specimen was peripheral blood. The sequence derives from a woman in her 70s with active or convalescent COVID-19. The chain employs TRBV19 and TRBJ1-1, with D hard to call. In DNA form, the CDR3 reads TGTGCCAGTAGCAACGAGGTAGATACTGAAGCTTTCTTT. It specifies CASSNEVDTEAFF.